A single sample is the source of the 17 T cell receptor beta chains below, sequenced in a study of shared clonotypes between healthy human individuals. Assay: immunoSEQ multiplex PCR; the TCRdb copy retains only in-frame clones and omits some. This table holds over 2 million clones, 92% found once. Sample: naive CD4+ T cells from PBMCs. Stated subset: CD45RA+ positively selected. Receptor source: a man between 18 and 35 years old in good health. Some clones in this sample may be carry-over from other donors' samples.

The chain has TRBV5-4 and TRBJ2-1; 8 bases agree with TRBD1. Germline trimming cut 5 bases from V and 9 bases from J; bases unmatched to any gene: 7. This CDR3 is built from 13 residues. The germline V gene has CDR1 SGHNT and CDR2 YYREEE (reference sequence). In DNA, the CDR3 is TGTGCCAGCAGACCGACAGGGGTTTTTGAGCAGTTCTTC. The encoded protein is CASRPTGVFEQFF.

This clone was detected only once. The chain employs TRBV2 and TRBJ2-3; D ambiguous. Deletions cut 7 bases from V and 2 bases from J, with 4 bases between. CDR1 and CDR2 from the germline V gene are SNHLY and FYNNEI. The CDR3 consists of 11 residues. Here the CDR3 reads CASKYTDTQYF. For the CDR3, the DNA is TGTGCCAGCAAATACACAGATACGCAGTATTTT.

This clone was seen only a few times. CDR3 in amino acids: CAIRAWGGNTEAFF. As DNA, the CDR3 is TGTGCCATCAGGGCATGGGGAGGGAACACTGAAGCTTTCTTT. The rearrangement links TRBV10-3 to TRBJ1-1, with D unclear. CDR3 length: 14 residues. Trimming left V 6 bases short and J 1 base short, with 12 bases between. Per germline, CDR1 ENHRY and CDR2 SYGVKD.

The V gene is TRBV13, the J gene TRBJ2-7; a possible D gene is TRBD2 (7 bases). The CDR3 runs to 14 residues. Trimming took off 4 bases at V and 5 bases at J, with 15 bases between the two ends. Germline V gene data show CDR1 as PRHDT and CDR2 as FYEKMQ (reference sequence). The chain's CDR3 is CASSWDTAGDEQYF. The CDR3 bases are TGTGCCAGCAGCTGGGACACCGCGGGGGACGAGCAGTACTTC.

V gene TRBV29-1 combines with J gene TRBJ2-3; perhaps TRBD1 as D (5 bases). The germline V gene has CDR1 SQVTM and CDR2 ANQGSEA. Trimming pared 8 bases from V and 1 base from J, leaving 19 bases between. This CDR3 has 15 amino acids. CDR3 in DNA: TGCAGCATCAGAAGGGGCGGTGGGGGCACAGATACGCAGTATTTT. It yields the protein CSIRRGGGGTDTQYF.

The chain carries TRBV28 and TRBJ2-7, with D possibly matching TRBD2 (5 bases). This CDR3 contains 11 residues. Germline CDR1 MDHEN, CDR2 SYDVKM. The ends were cut back, 10 bases at V and 6 bases at J, with 13 bases in the middle. The CDR3 loop is CATVQEAEQYF. CDR3 sequence (DNA): TGTGCCACCGTCCAGGAGGCCGAGCAGTACTTC.

The chain couples TRBV15 to TRBJ2-2; no reliable D call. V lost 0 bases to trimming and J lost 3 bases, with 5 bases between them. CDR3 size: 14 residues. Germline V gene lookup returns CDR1 LNHNV and CDR2 YYDKDF (reference sequence). In nucleotides, the CDR3 is TGTGCCACCAGCAGAGATAGTTACACCGGGGAGCTGTTTTTT. Amino acid sequence: CATSRDSYTGELFF. Full variable domain (remainder filled in from reference TRBV15 and TRBJ2-2): DAMVIQNPRYQVTQFGKPVTLSCSQTLNHNVMYWYQQKSSQAPKLLFHYYDKDFNNEADTPDNFQSRRPNTSFCFLDIRSPGLGDTAMYLCATSRDSYTGELFFGEGSRLTVL.

The chain joins TRBV5-6 to TRBJ2-1; TRBD1 agrees at 10 bases. V lost 0 bases, J lost 4 bases, and 10 bases stayed unmatched. The CDR3 totals 18 residues. Germline V gene data show CDR1 as SGHDT and CDR2 as YYEEEE. The CDR3 here is CASSLAGQGSPHYNEQFF. CDR3 in DNA: TGTGCCAGCAGCTTGGCGGGACAGGGGTCCCCCCATTACAATGAGCAGTTCTTC.

V gene TRBV30 combines with J gene TRBJ1-6; D gene uncertain. V was clipped by 0 bases and J by 9 bases, with 18 bases between them. Germline assignment: CDR1 GTSNPN and CDR2 SVGIG (reference sequence). This CDR3 has 16 residues. CDR3 sequence: CAWSVLDSRWGSPLHF. The CDR3 region has the DNA TGTGCCTGGAGTGTACTCGACTCCCGCTGGGGTTCACCCCTCCACTTT.

J is TRBJ2-3 and V is TRBV27; no clear D. The CDR3 covers 14 residues. The germline CDR1 and CDR2 sequences are MNHEY and SMNVEV (reference sequence). The germline V and J ends were trimmed by 0 bases and 5 bases, with 9 bases remaining between them. CDR3 sequence reads: CASSLSARRDTQYF. The CDR3 DNA reads as TGTGCCAGCAGTTTATCGGCGCGCAGAGATACGCAGTATTTT.

Comment on this clone: This specimen includes other DNA sequences encoding the same CDR3. V and J are TRBV19 and TRBJ2-2, with 8 positions matching TRBD1. The J segment lost 6 bases and the V segment lost 6 bases, leaving 6 bases of the junction unmatched. The CDR3 length is 14 residues. Germline CDR1 is LNHDA and CDR2 is SQIVND (reference sequence). Written as DNA, the CDR3 is TGTGCCAGTAGCCGACAGGGGCGGCCCGGGGAGCTGTTTTTT. Protein: CASSRQGRPGELFF.

The chain is built from TRBV27 and TRBJ2-5; perhaps TRBD1 as D (6 bases). Trimming cost V 6 bases and J 5 bases, with 19 bases left between them. The V gene's germline CDR1 is MNHEY and CDR2 SMNVEV (reference sequence). The CDR3 is made up of 15 amino acids. The CDR3: CASSGHRDFVETQYF. The CDR3 DNA follows: TGTGCCAGCAGCGGACACAGGGATTTTGTCGAGACCCAGTACTTC.

This clone came up once. This sequence joins TRBV2 and TRBJ2-2; 9 nucleotides line up with TRBD2. Germline V gene lookup returns CDR1 SNHLY and CDR2 FYNNEI. J gave up 6 bases and V 6 bases, and 8 bases lay outside the gene matches. This CDR3 spans 15 amino acids. The CDR3 reads CASRPSGLAAGELFF. CDR3 in DNA: TGTGCCAGCAGGCCCTCGGGACTAGCAGCCGGGGAGCTGTTTTTT.

Concerning this clone itself: A junction boundary mismatches the germline segment, possibly from a read error. The V call is TRBV19, the J call TRBJ2-7; 9 bases line up with TRBD2. This CDR3 region has 15 residues. Germline V gene sequence: CDR1 LNHDA, CDR2 SQIVND (reference sequence). CDR3 bases: TGTGCCAGTAGTATAGTAGCGGGAGATACCTACGGGCAGTACTTC. Protein product: CASSIVAGDTYGQYF.

The DNA for the CDR3 is TGTGCCAGCAGTTACGGGCAGGGGGCGTACAATGAGCAGTTCTTC. Residues: CASSYGQGAYNEQFF. The V gene is TRBV6-5, the J gene TRBJ2-1; TRBD1 agrees at 8 bases. The CDR3 is made up of 15 amino acids. V trimming: 2 bases; J trimming: 4 bases; junction bases outside the gene matches: 4. CDR1 and CDR2 from the germline V gene are MNHEY and SVGAGI.

V and J are TRBV9 and TRBJ2-1; D is possibly TRBD2 (6 bases). Per germline, CDR1 SGDLS and CDR2 YYNGEE. This CDR3 has 11 residues. Trimming shortened V by 4 bases and J by 10 bases, and 9 bases separated the two germline ends. For the CDR3, the DNA is TGTGCCAGCAGCACAGGACTAGAGCAGTTCTTC. Protein: CASSTGLEQFF.

V gene TRBV11-2 combines with J gene TRBJ1-1; no firm D call. The CDR3 runs 13 residues. The germline V gene has CDR1 SGHAT and CDR2 FQNNGV. V was trimmed by 5 bases and J by 5 bases, leaving 12 bases between them. In nucleotides, the CDR3 is TGTGCCAGCAGCGGCCGGGGTCCTACTGAAGCTTTCTTT. Its protein product is CASSGRGPTEAFF.